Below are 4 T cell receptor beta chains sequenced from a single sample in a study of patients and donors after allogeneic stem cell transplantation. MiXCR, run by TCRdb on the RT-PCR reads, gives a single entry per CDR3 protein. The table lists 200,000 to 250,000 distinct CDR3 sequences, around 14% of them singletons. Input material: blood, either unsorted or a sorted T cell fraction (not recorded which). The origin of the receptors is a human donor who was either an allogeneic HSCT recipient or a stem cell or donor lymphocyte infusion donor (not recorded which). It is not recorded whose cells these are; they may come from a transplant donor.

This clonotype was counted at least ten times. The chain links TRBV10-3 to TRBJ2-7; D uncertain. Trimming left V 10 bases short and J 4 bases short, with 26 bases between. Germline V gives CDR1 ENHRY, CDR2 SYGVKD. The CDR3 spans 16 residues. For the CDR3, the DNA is TGTGCCACCGGGCGGATCATCTCAATCTCAACATACGAGCAGTACTTC. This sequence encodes CATGRIISISTYEQYF.

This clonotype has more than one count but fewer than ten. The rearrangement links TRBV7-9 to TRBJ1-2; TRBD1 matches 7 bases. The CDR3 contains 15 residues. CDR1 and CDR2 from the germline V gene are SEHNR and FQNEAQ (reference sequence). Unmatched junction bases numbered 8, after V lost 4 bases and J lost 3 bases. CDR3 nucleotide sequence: TGTGCCAGCAGCTCGGAAAAGGGGGCATACTATGGCTACACCTTC. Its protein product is CASSSEKGAYYGYTF.

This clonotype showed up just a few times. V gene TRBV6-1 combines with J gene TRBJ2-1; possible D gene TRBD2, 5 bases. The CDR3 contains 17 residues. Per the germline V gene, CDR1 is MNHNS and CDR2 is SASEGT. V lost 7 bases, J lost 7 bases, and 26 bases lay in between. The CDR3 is CASNLGSSSMWGNEQFF. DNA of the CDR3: TGTGCCAGCAATCTAGGGTCTAGCTCTATGTGGGGTAATGAGCAGTTCTTC.

CDR3 DNA sequence: TGTGCCAGCAGTGATTTTGTTCAGGGGCCGAACACCGGGGAGCTGTTTTTT. Translated: CASSDFVQGPNTGELFF. The chain joins TRBV2 to TRBJ2-2, with a weak D call TRBD1 (6 bases). With 3 bases removed from V and 0 bases from J, the gap between germline ends came to 14 bases. This CDR3 contains 17 residues. In germline, CDR1 is SNHLY, CDR2 FYNNEI.